This is a list of T cell receptor beta chains from one sample in a study of PD-1 blockade in classical Hodgkin lymphoma. Sequencing used immunoSEQ multiplex PCR; TCRdb keeps in-frame clones, though not all of them. The table lists 40,000 to 55,000 clones, approximately 78% of them singletons. Sequenced material: peripheral blood mononuclear cells (PBMCs), taken before the fourth cycle of nivolumab. Receptor source: a human donor with classical Hodgkin lymphoma. Each CDR3 is given with its conserved first and last residue. The D gene is left open where the match is weak. Clone size is not always given. Where it is, it says once, few, many or a class for expanded clones.

J,D,V,size,DNA,CDR3
TRBJ1-3,-,TRBV18,-,TGTGCCAGCTCACCACCGCAGAACTCTGGAAACACCATATATTTT,CASSPPQNSGNTIYF
TRBJ1-6,-,TRBV7-8,once,TGTGCCAGCAGCTCGCAGGAGAATTCACCCCTCCACTTT,CASSSQENSPLHF
TRBJ1-1,TRBD1,TRBV28,-,TGTGCCAGCAGTTCCACCGGGACAGGGAGCACTGAAGCTTTCTTT,CASSSTGTGSTEAFF
TRBJ1-2,-,TRBV4-3,-,TGCGCCAGCAGCAGCCCAGTGGGCTCGATCTATGGCTACACCTTC,CASSSPVGSIYGYTF
TRBJ2-6,-,TRBV5-4,-,TGTGCCAGCAGCTTATCTGGGGCCAACGTCCTGACTTTC,CASSLSGANVLTF
TRBJ1-5,TRBD1,TRBV2,-,TGTGCCAGCAGCCCCTCACAGGGGGTGGGGATCTATCAGCCCCAGCATTTT,CASSPSQGVGIYQPQHF
TRBJ2-7,TRBD1,TRBV10-3,-,TGTGCCATCAGTATCCGGGACAGGGAAAACGAGCAGTACTTC,CAISIRDRENEQYF
TRBJ2-1,TRBD2,TRBV2,-,TGTGCCAGCAGTGCTGTCCGTAGGGCTAGCGGGGGAAAGCAGTTCTTC,CASSAVRRASGGKQFF
TRBJ1-2,-,TRBV4-3,-,TGCGCCAGCAGCCAAGCAAGGGCCTATGGCTACACCTTC,CASSQARAYGYTF
TRBJ1-3,-,TRBV28,-,TGTGCCAGCAGTTTAGGTCGAGTTGCTGGAAACACCATATATTTT,CASSLGRVAGNTIYF
TRBJ1-1,-,TRBV28,-,TGTGCCAGCAGTTTATTTGGCAGGGCAGGTGCTGAAGCTTTCTTT,CASSLFGRAGAEAFF
TRBJ1-6,-,TRBV7-2,once,TGTGCCAGCAGCTTAGGGCGAGTGAGGAATTCACCCCTCCACTTT,CASSLGRVRNSPLHF
TRBJ1-2,-,TRBV7-2,-,TGTGCCAGCAGCCCGGATCCGTACTATGGCTACACCTTC,CASSPDPYYGYTF
TRBJ2-2,TRBD2,TRBV7-2,-,TGTGCCAGCAGCTTATCGGGGGGGTGGAACACCGGGGAGCTGTTTTTT,CASSLSGGWNTGELFF
TRBJ2-2,-,TRBV18,-,TGTGCCAGCTCACCACTTCGCCAGGGGGAGGCCGGGGAGCTGTTTTTT,CASSPLRQGEAGELFF
TRBJ1-2,TRBD1,TRBV5-8,-,TGTGCCAGCAGCTTGGGGACAGGGATTGCCTACGGCTACACCTTC,CASSLGTGIAYGYTF
TRBJ2-1,-,TRBV19,-,TGTGCCAGTAGGAGTATGTCGAGGTACAATGAGCAGTTCTTC,CASRSMSRYNEQFF
TRBJ1-1,-,TRBV6-4,-,TGTGCCAGCAGACCGAGGTTTTTCGATGAAGCTTTCTTT,CASRPRFFDEAFF
TRBJ2-7,-,TRBV4-3,-,TGCGCCAGCAGCCAAGATTCCCGGGGTGTCACCTACGAGCAGTACTTC,CASSQDSRGVTYEQYF
TRBJ2-1,-,TRBV18,-,TGTGCCAGCTCAGGGGCGGTGGGCGATGAGCAGTTCTTC,CASSGAVGDEQFF
TRBJ1-5,-,TRBV28,-,TGTGCCAGCGAGCAGCTCAATCAGCCCCAGCATTTT,CASEQLNQPQHF
TRBJ1-1,TRBD1,TRBV2,-,TGTGCCAGCAGTGGACAGGGGGGGTTCACTGAAGCTTTCTTT,CASSGQGGFTEAFF
TRBJ1-4,TRBD1,TRBV11-3,-,TGTGCCAGCAGTCACAGGGGGCTGGGGGAAAAACTGTTTTTT,CASSHRGLGEKLFF
TRBJ2-1,TRBD2,TRBV6-6,-,TGTGCCAGCAGTCTACTGGGACTAGCGGACAATGAGCAGTTCTTC,CASSLLGLADNEQFF
TRBJ1-1,TRBD1,TRBV2,-,TGTGCCAGCAGCGCGGCCTCAGGGGGCCCCACTGAAGCTTTCTTT,CASSAASGGPTEAFF
TRBJ2-1,-,TRBV12-2,-,TGTGCAAGTCGCCCGGGACTAGCGGGGGCTCTATCCTCCTACAATGAGCAGTTCTTC,CASRPGLAGALSSYNEQFF
TRBJ1-2,TRBD1,TRBV27,few,TGTGCCAGCAGCCGCACGGGACAGAACGGCTACACCTTC,CASSRTGQNGYTF
TRBJ2-1,-,TRBV7-2,-,TGTGCCAGCAGCCTAAACCACAATGAGCAGTTCTTC,CASSLNHNEQFF
TRBJ2-5,-,TRBV5-8,-,TGTGCCAGCAGCCGAAACGCCCAAGAGACCCAGTACTTC,CASSRNAQETQYF
TRBJ1-1,-,TRBV4-3,-,TGCGCCAGCAGCCAAGATATGATGGGGGCTGGCGCTGAAGCTTTCTTT,CASSQDMMGAGAEAFF
TRBJ1-5,-,TRBV6-5,few,TGTGCCAGCAGCGTCCGTCTCAATCAGCCCCAGCATTTT,CASSVRLNQPQHF
TRBJ2-2,TRBD1,TRBV5-5,-,TGTGCCAGCGGGACAGGGAACACCGGGGAGCTGTTTTTT,CASGTGNTGELFF
TRBJ2-2,TRBD1,TRBV5-4,-,TGTGCCAGCAGCGGGGACAGGGGGCTGGTCGGGGAGCTGTTTTTT,CASSGDRGLVGELFF
TRBJ2-1,TRBD2,TRBV9,-,TGTGCCAGCAGTATTGGACTAGCGGGTTGGGATGAGCAGTTCTTC,CASSIGLAGWDEQFF
TRBJ2-6,-,TRBV7-6,-,TGTGCCAGCAGCTTAGGCCCCTCGGGGGGGGCCAACGTCCTGACTTTC,CASSLGPSGGANVLTF
TRBJ2-1,-,TRBV7-6,-,TGTGCCAGCAGCCCCCTCGGGAACGGGGTCGATGAGCAGTTCTTC,CASSPLGNGVDEQFF
TRBJ1-3,TRBD1,TRBV5-5,-,TGTGCCAGCAGCCCGCTCACAGGGGCGGGAAACACCATATATTTT,CASSPLTGAGNTIYF